This TCR beta chain was captured by sequencing in a study of regulatory T cells in long-lasting Graves disease. General study findings and limits: Persistent Graves' disease cases displayed lower TCR diversity than newly diagnosed ones. TRBV28 was favored in persistent disease, as were TRBJ1-2 and TRBJ2-5.

Arm-PCR of CDR3 regions and iRepertoire HTBI primers were the basis on which TCR beta libraries were built. TCRdb recomputed calls from the multiplex PCR reads with MiXCR, one row per CDR3 protein. The sample holds roughly 420,000 distinct CDR3 sequences; about a sixth are singletons and the top ten take 22%. This clonotype has at least ten counts. What it binds is not known. Regarding time point: newly diagnosed GD, antithyroid drugs for less than 3 months. PBMC-derived RNA was used for the TCR library. V was clipped by 0 bases and J by 2 bases, with 4 bases between them. Per the germline V gene, CDR1 is LGHDT and CDR2 is YNNKEL (reference sequence). This CDR3 region has 13 residues.

The chain carries TRBV3-1 and TRBJ1-2, with D unresolved. This receptor was obtained from a female donor with Graves disease. Here the sequenced sample was peripheral blood mononuclear cells (PBMCs), taken at new diagnosis, from a patient treated with antithyroid drugs. The chain's CDR3 is CASSQDLNYGYTF. The CDR3 DNA reads as TGTGCCAGCAGCCAAGATTTAAACTATGGCTACACCTTC.